This paragraph covers one TCR beta chain sequence. Germline-derived CDR1 and CDR2 are LNHDA and SQIVND (reference sequence). The CDR3 is 13 amino acids. V lost 5 bases and J 4 bases, leaving 8 bases between the germline ends. Here immunoSEQ multiplex PCR was the method, and the copy in TCRdb shows in-frame clones only, minus some. The sample comprises tens of thousands of clones, approximately 91% of which are singletons, and approximately 2.9% rests with the top ten. This record comes from a study of T cells after somatic rescue of genetic block. Sequences were obtained from peripheral blood mononuclear cells (PBMCs). The TCR comes from a man aged 25-40 years. This sequence joins TRBV19 and TRBJ2-2, with no clear D. CDR3 amino acids: CASSFDITGELFF. The CDR3 DNA follows: TGTGCCAGTAGTTTCGACATCACCGGGGAGCTGTTTTTT.